Listed here are 5 T cell receptor beta chains from one sample, sequenced in a study of shared clonotypes between healthy human individuals. Generated by immunoSEQ multiplex PCR, the TCRdb table keeps only in-frame clones and is missing some. The sample holds 600,000 to 750,000 clones, about 90% seen once. The sequencing input was memory CD8+ T cells from PBMCs. Subset denoted: CD45RO+ cells pooled with CCR7-negative TemRA cells. These receptors originate from a man between 18 and 35 years old in good health. Some clones in this sample may be carry-over from other donors' samples.

This clone was observed many times. The chain carries TRBV6-1 and TRBJ2-1, with 9 bases aligning to TRBD1. V shed 4 bases, J shed 6 bases, and the junction held 1 base outside the gene matches. From germline, CDR1 is MNHNS and CDR2 SASEGT. The CDR3 has 13 residues. The CDR3 sequence is CASSVGQGNEQFF. The CDR3 coding sequence is TGTGCCAGCAGTGTGGGACAGGGCAATGAGCAGTTCTTC.

The V and J genes are TRBV6-5 and TRBJ2-5; 7 nucleotides match TRBD2. The CDR3 length is 15 residues. With 2 bases clipped from V and 2 bases from J, the junction kept 5 bases outside the gene matches. Germline V CDR1 and CDR2: MNHEY, SVGAGI. CDR3 bases: TGTGCCAGCAGTTACCCTCGGGGGGAGCAAGAGACCCAGTACTTC. It codes for CASSYPRGEQETQYF.

The chain links TRBV5-4 to TRBJ2-4; 8 bases agree with TRBD1. Germline V lookup: CDR1 SGHNT, CDR2 YYREEE (reference sequence). This CDR3 region has 15 residues. The ends lost 4 bases at V and 8 bases at J; junction bases unmatched: 11. CDR3 DNA: TGTGCCAGCAGCAGATCCGGGACAGGTTGGGACATTCAGTACTTC. The encoded protein is CASSRSGTGWDIQYF.

This clone occurred a few times. This CDR3 is also generated by other DNA sequences in the sample. V gene TRBV27 combines with J gene TRBJ1-5, with 8 bases fitting TRBD1. Germline V CDR1 and CDR2: MNHEY, SMNVEV (reference sequence). Trimming at V came to 6 bases and at J to 6 bases, leaving 4 bases not matched to a gene. The CDR3 covers 13 residues. This CDR3 reads CASSDRGGQPQHF. CDR3 coding DNA: TGTGCCAGCAGCGACAGGGGCGGTCAGCCCCAGCATTTT.

V is TRBV13 and J is TRBJ2-1; 7 nucleotides align to TRBD2. The CDR3 has 15 amino acids. The germline CDR1 and CDR2 sequences are PRHDT and FYEKMQ (reference sequence). V gave up 5 bases and J gave up 8 bases; unmatched junction bases: 12. For the CDR3, the DNA is TGTGCCAGCAGCCCAAGCGGGGTACACGGAGATGAGCAGTTCTTC. Its protein is CASSPSGVHGDEQFF.